The text below deals with one T cell receptor beta chain. The antigen is unknown. The ends were cut back, 6 bases at V and 5 bases at J, with 20 bases in the middle. The CDR3 is 15 amino acids. The germline V gene has CDR1 SGDLS and CDR2 YYNGEE. These data are taken from a study of OX40 agonist ivuxolimab in advanced cancers. Whole-study results and caveats: Expanded clones were, on average, more numerous among CD8+ T cells than CD4+.

TCRdb keeps only in-frame clones here, not all; method: immunoSEQ multiplex PCR. The table lists about 110,000 clones, about 92% of them singletons. The sequence came from an adult with an advanced solid tumor such as melanoma, head and neck, liver or kidney cancer. This chain joins TRBV9 and TRBJ2-5, with a weak D call TRBD2 (5 bases). The starting material was CD4+ or CD8+ T cells sorted from blood, obtained in a trial of the OX40 agonist ivuxolimab. CDR3 amino acids: CASTPDLIGSETQYF. The DNA of the CDR3 is TGTGCCAGCACCCCGGACCTTATTGGGAGCGAGACCCAGTACTTC.